These 32 T cell receptor beta chains were sequenced from one sample in a study of cytotoxic CD8 clonotypes in ibrutinib-treated CLL. This table comes from immunoSEQ multiplex PCR, and its TCRdb copy is limited to in-frame clones, with some not included. The sample includes approximately 190,000 clones, approximately 75% seen only once; the top ten take approximately 10%. Sequences were derived from PBMCs, sampled after 12 months of ibrutinib treatment. These receptors all stem from a human donor with chronic lymphocytic leukemia.

This chain joins TRBV7-8 and TRBJ2-7; 7 bases map to TRBD1. V lost 4 bases and J lost 2; bases outside the gene matches: 5. CDR1 and CDR2 (germline): SGHVS, FQNEAQ. The CDR3 totals 14 residues. CDR3 DNA sequence: TGTGCCAGCAGCTCCTACAGGGGCCCCTACGAGCAGTACTTC. Amino acid sequence: CASSSYRGPYEQYF.

The CDR3 nucleotides read TGCGCCAGCAGCTTGGAAGGGCTAGCGGGATTCAATGAGCAGTTCTTC. It is translated as CASSLEGLAGFNEQFF. The chain is built from TRBV5-1 and TRBJ2-1, with 9 bases aligning to TRBD2. CDR1 is SGHRS, CDR2 YFSETQ, per germline. The CDR3 totals 16 residues. V lost 0 bases to trimming and J lost 6 bases; unmatched junction nucleotides: 7. The variable domain in full, completed from reference TRBV5-1 and TRBJ2-1, reads KAGVTQTPRYLIKTRGQQVTLSCSPISGHRSVSWYQQTPGQGLQFLFEYFSETQRNKGNFPGRFSGRQFSNSRSEMNVSTLELGDSALYLCASSLEGLAGFNEQFFGPGTRLTVL.

This clone has a handful of counts. The V and J genes are TRBV6-5 and TRBJ1-2; TRBD1 is a possible D gene (5 bases). This CDR3 comprises 13 residues. Germline values: CDR1 MNHEY, CDR2 SVGAGI. With 7 bases removed from V and 0 bases from J, the gap between germline ends came to 9 bases. CDR3 in amino acids: CASKRDSNYGYTF. Written as DNA, the CDR3 is TGTGCCAGCAAACGGGACTCTAACTATGGCTACACCTTC.

This chain uses TRBV27 with TRBJ1-3; 8 bases are a match to TRBD1. Germline trimming cut 4 bases from V and 0 bases from J; bases unmatched to any gene: 2. The CDR3 runs 15 residues. CDR1 and CDR2 from the germline V gene are MNHEY and SMNVEV (reference sequence). This CDR3 reads CASSWTGSSGNTIYF. The DNA of the CDR3 is TGTGCCAGCAGTTGGACAGGGAGCTCTGGAAACACCATATATTTT.

This sequence joins TRBV19 and TRBJ1-5, with D perhaps TRBD1 (5 bases). Trimming stripped 7 bases from V and 4 bases from J, with 11 bases between. Germline values: CDR1 LNHDA, CDR2 SQIVND (reference sequence). This CDR3 comprises 13 residues. This chain's CDR3 is CASTQGGNQPQHF. In DNA, the CDR3 is TGTGCCAGTACCCAGGGAGGTAATCAGCCCCAGCATTTT.

The chain combines TRBV11-2 with TRBJ2-1; D gene unclear. Per the germline V gene, CDR1 is SGHAT and CDR2 is FQNNGV. The CDR3 covers 12 residues. Trimming shortened V by 2 bases and J by 6 bases, and 5 bases separated the two germline ends. CDR3 DNA sequence: TGTGCCAGCAGCTTAAACCGCAATGAGCAGTTCTTC. Its translation is CASSLNRNEQFF.

The J gene is TRBJ2-7, the V gene TRBV7-9; D is unresolved. CDR3 length: 13 residues. V lost 1 base to trimming and J lost 0 bases, with 4 bases between them. Germline V gene lookup returns CDR1 SEHNR and CDR2 FQNEAQ (reference sequence). The CDR3 reads CASSLDSSYEQYF. The CDR3 DNA follows: TGTGCCAGCAGCTTAGATAGCTCCTACGAGCAGTACTTC.

The chain combines TRBV4-1 with TRBJ2-7, with 9 bases that match TRBD1. The V gene end was trimmed by 3 bases and the J gene end by 3 bases; junction bases not matched to a gene: 3. CDR3 size: 14 residues. Germline V gene lookup returns CDR1 MGHRA and CDR2 YSYEKL. CDR3 protein: CASSHPGQGYEQYF. The CDR3 nucleotides read TGCGCCAGCAGCCACCCGGGACAGGGCTACGAGCAGTACTTC.

J is TRBJ2-2 and V is TRBV12-5; TRBD1 matches 7 bases. Germline assignment: CDR1 LGHNT and CDR2 FRNRAP. The CDR3 consists of 12 residues. V shed 6 bases, J shed 10 bases, and the junction held 5 bases outside the gene matches. CDR3 coding DNA: TGTGCTAGTGGCCCCGACAGGGTGGAGCTGTTTTTT. Protein sequence: CASGPDRVELFF.

The chain is built from TRBV29-1 and TRBJ1-6; D call uncertain. Germline lookup yields CDR1 SQVTM and CDR2 ANQGSEA. The V end was cut by 5 bases, the J end by 8 bases, with 10 bases between. The CDR3 runs 12 residues. The CDR3 DNA follows: TGCAGCGTTAAGTTCGGGGATTCACCCCTCCACTTT. It encodes CSVKFGDSPLHF.

The rearrangement links TRBV7-9 to TRBJ1-5; D call uncertain. CDR3 length equals 13 residues. Trimming took 3 bases from V and 6 from J, leaving 9 bases between them. Germline V gives CDR1 SEHNR, CDR2 FQNEAQ (reference sequence). The chain's CDR3 is CASSFPAGQPQHF. The CDR3, as DNA: TGTGCCAGCAGCTTCCCTGCGGGTCAGCCCCAGCATTTT.

The chain joins TRBV10-1 to TRBJ2-5; D gene ambiguous. V shed 0 bases and J shed 4 bases, with 3 bases lying between them. CDR3 size: 12 residues. Germline V gene lookup returns CDR1 WNHNN and CDR2 SYGVQD (reference sequence). Written as DNA, the CDR3 is TGCGCCAGCAGTGAGTCTGGAGAGACCCAGTACTTC. Translation gives CASSESGETQYF.

This rearrangement joins TRBV5-1 to TRBJ2-3; 10 bases match TRBD2. V was pared by 4 bases and J by 0 bases, with 5 bases of the junction left unmatched. This CDR3 has 16 amino acids. Germline CDR1 reads SGHRS; CDR2 reads YFSETQ. The CDR3 protein is CASSPGTSVSTDTQYF. The CDR3 nucleotides read TGCGCCAGCAGCCCCGGGACTAGCGTTAGCACAGATACGCAGTATTTT.

This chain uses TRBV5-4 with TRBJ2-2, with a possible D match to TRBD1 (6 bases). This CDR3 is 16 amino acids long. The germline CDR1 and CDR2 sequences are SGHNT and YYREEE (reference sequence). Trimming removed 4 bases at V and 0 bases at J, with 13 bases between. The CDR3 nucleotides read TGTGCCAGCAGCACGGGACACGAGACGAACACCGGGGAGCTGTTTTTT. This encodes CASSTGHETNTGELFF.

The CDR3 spells CASSGGSGTAYGYTF. In DNA, the CDR3 is TGTGCCAGCAGTGGGGGATCGGGGACAGCCTATGGCTACACCTTC. The V and J genes are TRBV6-1 and TRBJ1-2; 7 bases map to TRBD1. The junction had 9 bases not matched to a gene; V was cut back by 4 bases and J by 4 bases. CDR1 MNHNS and CDR2 SASEGT come from the germline V gene. The CDR3 consists of 15 residues.

This chain joins TRBV19 and TRBJ1-1, with D unresolved. CDR1 is LNHDA and CDR2 is SQIVND in the germline V gene (reference sequence). This CDR3 is 16 amino acids long. V lost 3 bases and J lost 0, with 14 bases in between. The CDR3 DNA is TGTGCCAGTAGTATTAGGCAGGCGATAATGAACACTGAAGCTTTCTTT. Protein product: CASSIRQAIMNTEAFF.

This chain connects TRBV6-5 to TRBJ2-3; no firm D call. Trimming cost V 0 bases and J 4 bases, with 11 bases left between them. The germline V gene has CDR1 MNHEY and CDR2 SVGAGI. The CDR3 loop spans 15 amino acids. CDR3 amino acids: CASSYSLTWADTQYF. The CDR3 region has the DNA TGTGCCAGCAGTTACTCCCTCACTTGGGCAGATACGCAGTATTTT.

The chain carries TRBV6-6 and TRBJ2-7; TRBD2 might be the D (6 bases). This CDR3 is built from 15 residues. Germline CDR1 MNHNY, CDR2 SVGAGI (reference sequence). The germline V and J ends were trimmed by 5 bases and 2 bases, with 16 bases remaining between them. CDR3 nucleotides: TGTGCCAGCAGTGACCGGGACTGGCCCACCTACGAGCAGTACTTC. It encodes CASSDRDWPTYEQYF.

V is TRBV6-5 and J is TRBJ2-7; D might be TRBD1 (6 bases). The CDR3 covers 11 residues. Trimming pared 11 bases from V and 2 bases from J, leaving 10 bases between. Germline V CDR1 and CDR2: MNHEY, SVGAGI. The CDR3 region is CASGAAYEQYF. In DNA form, the CDR3 reads TGTGCCTCAGGGGCAGCCTACGAGCAGTACTTC.

The rearrangement uses TRBV6-5 and TRBJ1-5, with D perhaps TRBD1 (6 bases). The V end was cut by 6 bases, the J end by 6 bases, with 15 bases between. This CDR3 contains 14 residues. Germline assignment: CDR1 MNHEY and CDR2 SVGAGI. The CDR3 here is CASRPTGYGQPQHF. The CDR3, as DNA: TGTGCCAGCAGACCCACAGGGTATGGTCAGCCCCAGCATTTT.

V and J are TRBV29-1 and TRBJ1-5; no clear D. This CDR3 is built from 13 residues. Germline V gene lookup returns CDR1 SQVTM and CDR2 ANQGSEA. Deletions cut 2 bases from V and 2 bases from J, with 7 bases between. This chain's CDR3 is CSVEIGRNQPQHF. DNA of the CDR3: TGCAGCGTTGAAATTGGGCGCAATCAGCCCCAGCATTTT.

The chain has TRBV6-5 and TRBJ2-1, with TRBD2 identical over 10 bases. Per germline, CDR1 MNHEY and CDR2 SVGAGI. V shed 3 bases and J 7 bases; nucleotides not matched to a gene: 6. CDR3 size: 15 residues. Written as DNA, the CDR3 is TGTGCCAGCAGTTATCTCGGGACTAGCGTTAATGAGCAGTTCTTC. This translates into CASSYLGTSVNEQFF.

This clone was counted a few times. V usage is TRBV4-1 and J usage is TRBJ1-5, with D maybe TRBD1 (5 bases). The CDR3 sequence is 16 residues long. Looked up from germline, CDR1 is MGHRA and CDR2 is YSYEKL. Trimming removed 5 bases from V and 1 base from J, with 15 bases in between. The CDR3 region has the DNA TGCGCCAGCAGCTCCCGTGTGGGGCTCAGCAATCAGCCCCAGCATTTT. This codes for CASSSRVGLSNQPQHF.

The chain is built from TRBV11-2 and TRBJ1-6, with TRBD1 matching 8 bases. The CDR3 runs 17 residues. Germline CDR1 and CDR2: SGHAT and FQNNGV. The junction had 15 bases not matched to a gene; V was cut back by 4 bases and J by 10 bases. In nucleotides, the CDR3 is TGTGCCAGCAGCTCAATCCCGGGACAGGCCAGAGGGTCACCCCTCCACTTT. This gives the protein CASSSIPGQARGSPLHF.

This clone occurred once. The chain has TRBV5-8 and TRBJ1-2, with D maybe TRBD1 (6 bases). In germline, CDR1 is SGHTS, CDR2 YDEGEE. V lost 4 bases to trimming and J lost 4 bases, with 14 bases between them. This CDR3 is 14 amino acids long. Here the CDR3 reads CASSRGLYSYGYTF. The DNA of the CDR3 is TGTGCCAGCAGCCGGGGGCTCTACAGCTATGGCTACACCTTC.

The chain couples TRBV19 to TRBJ1-5, with D possibly matching TRBD1 (6 bases). This CDR3 comprises 16 residues. The V gene's germline CDR1 is LNHDA and CDR2 SQIVND (reference sequence). Between the trimmed V and J ends, which lost 2 bases and 1 base, there was a span of 12 bases. The CDR3 DNA reads TGTGCCAGTAGTATATCGGGGGCGCGGAGCAATCAGCCCCAGCATTTT. The encoded protein is CASSISGARSNQPQHF.

V and J are TRBV19 and TRBJ2-7, with TRBD2 matching 9 bases. CDR3 length: 17 amino acids. Trimming at V came to 3 bases and at J to 7 bases, leaving 16 bases not matched to a gene. Germline V gene lookup returns CDR1 LNHDA and CDR2 SQIVND (reference sequence). The CDR3 spells CASSMRASGGPRGEQYF. The CDR3 DNA follows: TGTGCCAGTAGTATGCGGGCGAGCGGGGGGCCCCGAGGGGAGCAGTACTTC. The complete variable domain, with remaining parts taken from reference TRBV19 and TRBJ2-7, reads DGGITQSPKYLFRKEGQNVTLSCEQNLNHDAMYWYRQDPGQGLRLIYYSQIVNDFQKGDIAEGYSVSREKKESFPLTVTSAQKNPTAFYLCASSMRASGGPRGEQYFGPGTRLTVT.

V gene TRBV5-1 combines with J gene TRBJ2-3; TRBD2 matches at 7 bases. This CDR3 is 16 amino acids long. Germline V gene data show CDR1 as SGHRS and CDR2 as YFSETQ. J gave up 1 base and V 2 bases, and 7 bases lay outside the gene matches. The CDR3 spells CASSLGAAGGTDTQYF. In nucleotides, the CDR3 is TGCGCCAGCAGCTTAGGGGCGGCGGGGGGCACAGATACGCAGTATTTT.

V gene TRBV30 combines with J gene TRBJ2-3; no firm D call. CDR1 and CDR2 from the germline V gene are GTSNPN and SVGIG (reference sequence). The length of the CDR3 is 14 residues. The V end was cut by 5 bases, the J end by 0 bases, with 12 bases between. The CDR3 coding sequence is TGTGCCTGGGGTATGATGGGGAGCACAGATACGCAGTATTTT. It yields the protein CAWGMMGSTDTQYF.

The chain couples TRBV19 to TRBJ2-5; maybe TRBD2 (6 bases). V was shortened by 8 bases and J by 3 bases, with 22 bases between the two germline ends. The CDR3 extends over 16 amino acids. CDR1 is LNHDA and CDR2 is SQIVND in the germline V gene (reference sequence). For the CDR3, the DNA is TGTGCCAGTTCTCCACGCCGTCTAGCGCTGAAAGAGACCCAGTACTTC. It is translated as CASSPRRLALKETQYF.

J is TRBJ2-7 and V is TRBV6-5; TRBD2 aligns across 12 bases. CDR1 MNHEY and CDR2 SVGAGI come from the germline V gene. Trimming removed 2 bases from V and 2 bases from J; junction bases left unmatched: 4. CDR3 length: 16 residues. The CDR3 spells CASSYASGGAAYEQYF. CDR3 nucleotide sequence: TGTGCCAGCAGTTACGCTAGCGGGGGGGCCGCCTACGAGCAGTACTTC.

The rearrangement links TRBV6-6 to TRBJ1-1; 9 bases map to TRBD1. Germline V gene sequence: CDR1 MNHNY, CDR2 SVGAGI (reference sequence). This CDR3 has 13 residues. Losses at the gene ends were 5 bases for V and 8 bases for J; bases not matched to a gene: 6. The CDR3 protein is CASSHTGGYEAFF. The CDR3 bases are TGTGCCAGCAGTCATACAGGGGGCTACGAAGCTTTCTTT.